This T cell receptor (beta chain) appears in the sequencing data of a study of shared clonotypes between healthy human individuals. Authors' data handling: Junction-only sequences produced by ImmunoSEQ had no quality scores, so filtering differed. The repertoire was sequenced with immunoSEQ multiplex PCR; TCRdb's copy has only in-frame clones and lacks some. Clone size and the V and J calls come from that table; the DNA yielded D and trimming. The top ten clones hold more than 1.5% of a sample with around 1.9 million clones, roughly 95% of them seen once. The CDR3 length is 13 residues. Germline V gene data show CDR1 as SGHNT and CDR2 as YYREEE (reference sequence). V dropped 2 bases and J dropped 6 bases, with 12 bases sitting between them. A word on this clone: At the DNA level, this CDR3 is encoded by other sequences in the same sample as well.

CD45RO negativity and positive selection for CCR7 defined naive CD8 cells, a population that excluded terminally differentiated effector memory CD45RA+ cells. Sequencing was carried out using naive CD8+ T cells from PBMCs. J is TRBJ2-7 and V is TRBV5-4; D possibly corresponds to TRBD2 (6 bases). This TCR was sampled from a man aged 18-30 years in good health. Some clones in this sample may be carry-over from other donors' samples. The CDR3 bases are TGTGCCAGCAGCTTAGTAGGAGGGTCCGAGCAGTACTTC. As protein: CASSLVGGSEQYF.